This T cell receptor beta chain was obtained from a study of blood T cell repertoires in COVID-19. In the study overall: T cells, B-cell-depleted T cells, or PBMCs provided the cDNA or gDNA that served as material.

The participants were between about 18 and 95 years old and came from some 23 US areas. Recovered participants had two consecutive negative NP/OP PCR tests, healthcare professional clearance, or symptom resolution. Per the authors' pipeline: The authors estimated nucleated cell counts from reference gene primer amplification. Sequencing used immunoSEQ multiplex PCR; TCRdb keeps in-frame clones, though not all of them. Clonal size and the V and J genes are those of that table, whereas D and trimming came from the DNA. The sample has a few hundred thousand clones, around 83% seen once. The CDR3 totals 15 residues. With 5 bases clipped from V and 4 bases from J, the junction kept 8 bases outside the gene matches. Germline V lookup: CDR1 MNHEY, CDR2 SVGAGI.

The V and J genes are TRBV6-5 and TRBJ2-3; the match to TRBD1 covers 8 bases. Sequenced material: PBMCs or T cells enriched from blood (not recorded which). The clonotype originates from a woman aged 45-59 years who had recovered from COVID-19. This CDR3 reads CASSPLPGGADTQYF. CDR3 sequence (DNA): TGTGCCAGCAGTCCGCTACCAGGGGGCGCAGATACGCAGTATTTT.